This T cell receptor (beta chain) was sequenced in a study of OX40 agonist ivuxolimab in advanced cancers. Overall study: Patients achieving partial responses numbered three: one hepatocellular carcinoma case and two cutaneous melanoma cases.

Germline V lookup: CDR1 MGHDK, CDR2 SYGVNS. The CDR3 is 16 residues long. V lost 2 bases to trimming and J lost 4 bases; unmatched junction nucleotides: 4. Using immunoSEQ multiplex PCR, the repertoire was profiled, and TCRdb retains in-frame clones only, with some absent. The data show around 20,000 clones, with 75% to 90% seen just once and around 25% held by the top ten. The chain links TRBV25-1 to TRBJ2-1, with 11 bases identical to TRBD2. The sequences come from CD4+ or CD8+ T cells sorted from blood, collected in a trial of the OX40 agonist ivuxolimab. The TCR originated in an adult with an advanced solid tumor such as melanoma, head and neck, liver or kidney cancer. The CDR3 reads CASSEGVAGGYNEQFF. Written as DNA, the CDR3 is TGTGCCAGCAGTGAAGGGGTAGCGGGAGGGTACAATGAGCAGTTCTTC.